These T cell receptor beta chains were read from a single sample in a study of cytomegalovirus exposure and HLA in healthy donors. Some clones are missing from TCRdb's copy, which holds only in-frame ones; the method was immunoSEQ multiplex PCR. The table has 120,000 to 150,000 clones, roughly 92% seen once. Material: PBMCs. The receptors were sampled from a man aged 18-30 years in good health and CMV-seronegative. CDR3s include the opening cysteine and the closing phenylalanine or tryptophan. A D gene is named only where the DNA matches it firmly. Where a row states a size, it is once, few, many or the class of an expanded clone; other rows omit it.

clone_size d_call j_call cdr3_length v_call cdr3_nt cdr3_aa
NA TRBD2 TRBJ2-3 16 TRBV5-1 TGCGCCAGCAGCCGTTCCGGGACTAGCGGGGCGGATACGCAGTATTTT CASSRSGTSGADTQYF
NA NA TRBJ1-4 16 TRBV6-5 TGTGCCAGCAGTTACGGGGGCAGGGTTTCTAATGAAAAACTGTTTTTT CASSYGGRVSNEKLFF
once TRBD1 TRBJ2-5 13 TRBV30 TGTGCCTGGAGTACTCAGGACAGGGGGCCTCAGTACTTC CAWSTQDRGPQYF
NA NA TRBJ2-1 15 TRBV2 TGTGCCAGCAGTGAAGACGGGGTCCTCTACAATGAGCAGTTCTTC CASSEDGVLYNEQFF
NA NA TRBJ1-2 14 TRBV5-6 TGTGCCAGCAGCCCTCTTATAACTAACTATGGCTACACCTTC CASSPLITNYGYTF
NA TRBD1 TRBJ1-1 17 TRBV9 TGTGCCAGCAGCGTAGACCCACAGGGGGGAATGGGGAATGAAGCTTTCTTT CASSVDPQGGMGNEAFF
once TRBD1 TRBJ2-3 16 TRBV11-3 TGTGCCAGCAGCTTACGACAGGGTGGGGGCACAGATACGCAGTATTTT CASSLRQGGGTDTQYF
NA TRBD1 TRBJ1-1 13 TRBV7-3 TGTGCCAGCAGACTAACAGGGGACACTGAAGCTTTCTTT CASRLTGDTEAFF
NA NA TRBJ2-7 13 TRBV30 TGTGCCTGGAGTGTATTTGGTGGGAGTGAGCAGTACTTC CAWSVFGGSEQYF
NA NA TRBJ1-5 14 TRBV7-2 TGTGCCAGCAGCTCCGAGCATAGCAATCAGCCCCAGCATTTT CASSSEHSNQPQHF
NA TRBD2 TRBJ2-3 17 TRBV11-2 TGTGCCAGCAGCTTACGGTCAGCGGGAGGGTCCACAGATACGCAGTATTTT CASSLRSAGGSTDTQYF
NA NA TRBJ2-7 13 TRBV5-8 TGTGCCAGCAGTCCAGCGCCCCTAGGAGAGCAGTACTTC CASSPAPLGEQYF
NA NA TRBJ1-6 13 TRBV27 TGTGCCAGCAGTTTGATGAGTAATTCACCCCTCCACTTT CASSLMSNSPLHF
NA TRBD1 TRBJ1-5 17 TRBV7-9 TGTGCCAGCAGCAAATCGGGACAGGGCAATAGCAATCAGCCCCAGCATTTT CASSKSGQGNSNQPQHF
NA TRBD1 TRBJ2-7 15 TRBV6-1 TGTGCCAGCAGTGAATTCAGGACAGGGGGCGGCGAGCAGTACTTC CASSEFRTGGGEQYF
NA NA TRBJ2-1 13 TRBV27 TGTGCCAGCAGTTGGGTCACAGGGAATGAGCAGTTCTTC CASSWVTGNEQFF
NA TRBD1 TRBJ2-3 16 TRBV7-6 TGTGCCAGCAGCACCCGACAGGGGCGGAGCACAGATACGCAGTATTTT CASSTRQGRSTDTQYF
NA NA TRBJ1-1 12 TRBV29-1 TGCAGCGCCCTGACACCGAACACTGAAGCTTTCTTT CSALTPNTEAFF
NA NA TRBJ1-1 14 TRBV15 TGTGCCACCAGCAGAGATCAGGGGAACACTGAAGCTTTCTTT CATSRDQGNTEAFF
NA TRBD2 TRBJ2-1 15 TRBV4-1 TGCGCCAGCAGCCAAGAGACCGGGGGGTTGTATGAGCAGTTCTTC CASSQETGGLYEQFF
NA TRBD2 TRBJ2-3 18 TRBV5-4 TGTGCCAGCAGCTTCAGACTAGCGGGGGGCCCTTTCCCGGATACGCAGTATTTT CASSFRLAGGPFPDTQYF
NA NA TRBJ1-2 16 TRBV4-3 TGCGCCAGCAGCCAAGACCTCCTCGCGGAAAACTATGGCTACACCTTC CASSQDLLAENYGYTF
NA NA TRBJ2-1 15 TRBV19 TGTGCCAGTAGTACCCTCCGCAGGGGCCACAATGAGCAGTTCTTC CASSTLRRGHNEQFF
NA TRBD1 TRBJ1-4 18 TRBV27 TGTGCCAGCAGTTTCAGGGGACAGGGGGCGAGGACTAATGAAAAACTGTTTTTT CASSFRGQGARTNEKLFF
NA TRBD1 TRBJ1-4 16 TRBV7-8 TGTGCCAGCAGTCGTGACAGGGTACGGACTAATGAAAAACTGTTTTTT CASSRDRVRTNEKLFF
NA NA TRBJ1-5 15 TRBV2 TGTGCCAGCACTTCGGACATAAGTAGCAATCAGCCCCAGCATTTT CASTSDISSNQPQHF
once TRBD2 TRBJ2-4 14 TRBV5-6 TGTGCCAGCAGCTACGGACTAGCGGTTGACATTCAGTACTTC CASSYGLAVDIQYF
NA TRBD1 TRBJ2-2 19 TRBV5-4 TGTGCCAGCAGCTTGCGTGGAGGGAATAGACAGGGGTTCACCGGGGAGCTGTTTTTT CASSLRGGNRQGFTGELFF
NA TRBD2 TRBJ2-3 18 TRBV10-3 TGTGCCATCAGTGAGTCGAAAACTAGCGGGGGATTAACAGATACGCAGTATTTT CAISESKTSGGLTDTQYF
NA TRBD2 TRBJ2-1 14 TRBV2 TGTGCCAGCAGTGAAGGGACTAGCGCCAATGAGCAGTTCTTC CASSEGTSANEQFF
NA NA TRBJ2-7 15 TRBV29-1 TGCAGCGTTGAAGTGATAGTACCCGACGGGGTTGAGCAGTACTTC CSVEVIVPDGVEQYF
NA NA TRBJ2-7 13 TRBV10-1 TGCGCCAGCAGTGAGGGCACCTCCTACGAGCAGTACTTC CASSEGTSYEQYF
NA NA TRBJ1-5 15 TRBV4-1 TGCGCCAGCAGCCAAGGGTTTTCGGGAAATCAGCCCCAGCATTTT CASSQGFSGNQPQHF
NA TRBD1 TRBJ1-2 13 TRBV5-1 TGCGCCAGCAGTTCCCGGGACAGCTATGGCTACACCTTC CASSSRDSYGYTF
once NA TRBJ1-5 12 TRBV30 TGTGCCTGGAGTAGGGGGAATCAGCCCCAGCATTTT CAWSRGNQPQHF
NA NA TRBJ2-1 17 TRBV5-6 TGTGCCAGCAGCTTAGGACCTCCGGGGAGCTCCTACAATGAGCAGTTCTTC CASSLGPPGSSYNEQFF
NA TRBD2 TRBJ2-1 16 TRBV4-2 TGTGCCAGCAGCCAGGAACTAGCGGGGGGTTACAATGAGCAGTTCTTC CASSQELAGGYNEQFF
NA NA TRBJ1-2 16 TRBV10-2 TGCGCCAGCAGTGAGTCGACTGTGGATCCAGACTATGGCTACACCTTC CASSESTVDPDYGYTF
NA NA TRBJ1-5 12 TRBV7-9 TGTGCCAGCAGCGGGCCGGATCAGCCCCAGCATTTT CASSGPDQPQHF
NA NA TRBJ2-3 17 TRBV7-9 TGTGCCAGCAGCTTAGTTGGGCCGGGACTGGCGGCAGATACGCAGTATTTT CASSLVGPGLAADTQYF
NA NA TRBJ2-2 16 TRBV7-2 TGTGCCAGCAGCTCAACCACTGGACTTCCTCCCGGGGAGCTGTTTTTT CASSSTTGLPPGELFF
NA NA TRBJ1-1 16 TRBV28 TGTGCCAGCACCGGCTCATATTCGGGGGGTTTAACTGAAGCTTTCTTT CASTGSYSGGLTEAFF
NA NA TRBJ2-7 13 TRBV6-6 TGTGCCAGCAGCAGGGACAAAGCCTACGAGCAGTACTTC CASSRDKAYEQYF
NA NA TRBJ2-1 16 TRBV5-4 TGTGCCAGCAGCTTGTTAGGGAAAGGGGGTGACAATGAGCAGTTCTTC CASSLLGKGGDNEQFF
NA NA TRBJ2-2 17 TRBV9 TGTGCCAGCAGCGGTTATTTCGGACAGTCGGGCACCGGGGAGCTGTTTTTT CASSGYFGQSGTGELFF
NA NA TRBJ1-5 16 TRBV27 TGTGCCAGCAGGAAGGGCGGGGGACTGGGCAATCAGCCCCAGCATTTT CASRKGGGLGNQPQHF
NA NA TRBJ1-5 16 TRBV7-2 TGTGCCAGCAGCTTAGTATCAGGGAGGAGCAATCAGCCCCAGCATTTT CASSLVSGRSNQPQHF
NA NA TRBJ1-1 15 TRBV2 TGTGCCAGCAGTGAATTCACACCCATGAACACTGAAGCTTTCTTT CASSEFTPMNTEAFF
NA TRBD2 TRBJ2-1 15 TRBV12-5 TGTGCTAGTGGTAATCCGGGACTAGCGGTTCCGGAGCAGTTCTTC CASGNPGLAVPEQFF
NA NA TRBJ2-1 16 TRBV9 TGTGCCAGCAGCGTCGCCGGGTCCAGCTCCTACAATGAGCAGTTCTTC CASSVAGSSSYNEQFF
NA TRBD1 TRBJ2-5 16 TRBV19 TGTGCCAGTAGCATGGCCGGGACAGGGGGCGGTGAGACCCAGTACTTC CASSMAGTGGGETQYF
NA NA TRBJ1-1 16 TRBV6-8 TGTGCCAGCAATTTTATAGCAGCCATCATGAACACTGAAGCTTTCTTT CASNFIAAIMNTEAFF